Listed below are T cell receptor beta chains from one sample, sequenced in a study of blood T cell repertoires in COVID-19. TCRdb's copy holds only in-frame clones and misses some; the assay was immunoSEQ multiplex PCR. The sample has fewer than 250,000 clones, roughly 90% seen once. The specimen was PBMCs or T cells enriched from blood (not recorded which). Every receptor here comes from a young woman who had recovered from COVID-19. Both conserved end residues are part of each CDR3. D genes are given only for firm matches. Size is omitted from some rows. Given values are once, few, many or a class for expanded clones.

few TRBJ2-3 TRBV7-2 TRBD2 CASSLSGGALDTQYF TGTGCCAGCTCACTTAGCGGGGGGGCCTTAGATACGCAGTATTTT
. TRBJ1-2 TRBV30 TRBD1 CAWGQGWAYGYTF TGTGCCTGGGGACAGGGCTGGGCTTATGGCTACACCTTC
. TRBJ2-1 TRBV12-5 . CASGHGGLKPNEQFF TGTGCTAGTGGCCACGGGGGGCTGAAGCCGAATGAGCAGTTCTTC
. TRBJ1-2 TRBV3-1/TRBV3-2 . CASSQMDGGGGYTF TGTGCCAGCAGCCAAATGGACGGGGGAGGTGGCTACACCTTC
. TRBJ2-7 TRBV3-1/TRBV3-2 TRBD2 CASSQTAGGLRQYF TGTGCCAGCAGCCAAACTGCGGGGGGGCTCCGACAGTACTTC
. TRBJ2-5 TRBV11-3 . CASSVGETQYF TGTGCCAGCAGCGTCGGGGAGACCCAGTACTTC
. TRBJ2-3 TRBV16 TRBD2 CASSPSGTTSYPSTDTQYF TGTGCCAGCAGCCCTTCCGGGACTACTTCGTACCCAAGCACAGATACGCAGTATTTT
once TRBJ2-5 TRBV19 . CASSMYGRGIPETQYF TGTGCCAGTAGTATGTATGGCAGGGGAATTCCAGAGACCCAGTACTTC
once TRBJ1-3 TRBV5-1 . CASSLGTRGNTIYF TGCGCCAGCAGCTTGGGGACAAGGGGAAACACCATATATTTT
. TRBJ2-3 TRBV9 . CASSDPTVPDTQYF TGTGCCAGCAGCGACCCGACAGTCCCGGATACGCAGTATTTT
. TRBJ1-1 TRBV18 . CASSAYDGMNTEAFF TGTGCCAGCTCAGCCTATGACGGGATGAACACTGAAGCTTTCTTT
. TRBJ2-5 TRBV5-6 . CASSQGWIRGAETQYF TGTGCCAGCAGCCAGGGTTGGATACGCGGGGCGGAGACCCAGTACTTC
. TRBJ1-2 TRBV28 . CASSEGFYGYTF TGTGCCAGCAGTGAGGGATTCTATGGCTACACCTTC
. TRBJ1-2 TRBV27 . CASSSWADDGYTF TGTGCCAGTAGTAGTTGGGCAGATGATGGCTACACCTTC
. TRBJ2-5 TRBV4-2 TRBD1 CASSPGLVAGGSETQYF TGTGCCAGCAGCCCCGGACTCGTGGCAGGGGGCTCGGAGACCCAGTACTTC
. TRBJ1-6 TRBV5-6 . CASSLGAGANSPLHF TGTGCCAGCAGCTTGGGGGCAGGGGCTAATTCACCCCTCCACTTT
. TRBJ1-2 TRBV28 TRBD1 CASRTGGNNYGYTF TGTGCCAGCAGGACAGGGGGCAATAACTATGGCTACACCTTC
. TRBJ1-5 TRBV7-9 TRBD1 CASSLTGTNQPQHF TGTGCCAGCAGCTTGACAGGGACCAATCAGCCCCAGCATTTT
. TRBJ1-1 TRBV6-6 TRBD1 CASSSGTDNTEAFF TGTGCCAGCAGCTCCGGGACAGACAACACTGAAGCTTTCTTT
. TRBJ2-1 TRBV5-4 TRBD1 CASRSDREGYNEQFF TGTGCCAGCAGGTCCGACAGGGAAGGGTACAATGAGCAGTTCTTC
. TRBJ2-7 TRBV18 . CASSPAGTYEQYF TGTGCCAGCTCACCAGCAGGTACCTACGAGCAGTACTTC
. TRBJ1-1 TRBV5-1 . CASSTRGFETEAFF TGCGCCAGCAGCACCAGGGGATTCGAGACTGAAGCTTTCTTT
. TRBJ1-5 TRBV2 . CASSAEVQPQHF TGTGCCAGCAGTGCGGAGGTTCAGCCCCAGCATTTT
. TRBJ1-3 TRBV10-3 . CASGNTAAGNTIYF TGTGCCTCGGGGAATACAGCGGCTGGAAACACCATATATTTT
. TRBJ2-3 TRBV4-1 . CASSQTNQGADTQYF TGCGCCAGCAGCCAAACTAACCAGGGCGCAGATACGCAGTATTTT
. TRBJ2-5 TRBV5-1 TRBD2 CASSLSSLAGDHQYF TGCGCCAGCAGCTTAAGTTCACTAGCGGGGGATCACCAGTACTTC
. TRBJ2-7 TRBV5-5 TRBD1 CASSPSPGTGGKIYEQYF TGTGCCAGCAGCCCCAGTCCCGGGACAGGGGGGAAAATTTACGAGCAGTACTTC
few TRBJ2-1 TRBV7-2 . CASSLVGRWESYNEQFF TGTGCCAGCAGCTTAGTAGGGCGGTGGGAGTCCTACAATGAGCAGTTCTTC
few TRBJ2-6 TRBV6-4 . CASSPLGQRKSGANVLTF TGTGCCAGCAGCCCCCTCGGGCAGCGGAAGTCTGGGGCCAACGTCCTGACTTTC
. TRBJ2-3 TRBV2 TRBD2 CASSRTLAGGPDTQYF TGTGCCAGCAGTCGAACCCTAGCGGGGGGGCCAGATACGCAGTATTTT
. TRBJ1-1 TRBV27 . CASRKDTQGTEAFF TGTGCCAGCAGAAAAGACACCCAGGGAACTGAAGCTTTCTTT
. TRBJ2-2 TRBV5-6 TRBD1 CASSHRDRGTGELFF TGTGCCAGCAGCCACCGGGACAGGGGAACCGGGGAGCTGTTTTTT
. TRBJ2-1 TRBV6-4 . CASSIGQYNEQFF TGTGCCAGCAGTATCGGACAGTACAATGAGCAGTTCTTC
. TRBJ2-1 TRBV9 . CASSVEIDEQFF TGTGCCAGCAGCGTAGAAATCGATGAGCAGTTCTTC
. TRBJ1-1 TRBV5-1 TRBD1 CASSSGPGQGGTEAFF TGCGCCAGCAGCTCCGGACCGGGACAGGGTGGCACTGAAGCTTTCTTT
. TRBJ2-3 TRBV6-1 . CASSEGGGRDTQYF TGTGCCAGCAGTGAAGGGGGCGGTAGGGATACGCAGTATTTT
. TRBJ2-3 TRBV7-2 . CASSLGYWATFGTDTQYF TGTGCCAGCAGCTTAGGTTATTGGGCTACATTCGGCACAGATACGCAGTATTTT